There are a few counts of the clone carrying this T cell receptor beta chain. Its specificity is not known. A second PCR, run for 7 to 11 cycles, used a sample-barcoded 5' primer plus a J-beta primer mix. With 12 random nucleotides, a template-switch adaptor tagged each individual cDNA molecule. TCRdb ran MiXCR on the 5' RACE reads and lists one entry per CDR3 protein. Of 1.5 million to 1.9 million distinct CDR3 sequences in the sample, about 42% were seen once. Each sample yielded at least 6 million isolated PBMCs. These data belong to a study of blood T cells in healthy people across ages. General study findings and limits: It was held that the diversity estimates obtained from one million T cells were underestimates. It was found that TCR beta diversity correlated strongly with the percentage of naive T cells.

Trimming at V came to 1 base and at J to 4 bases, leaving 11 bases not matched to a gene. The CDR3 covers 17 residues. Germline CDR1 and CDR2: SGHRS and YFSETQ. J is TRBJ2-3 and V is TRBV5-1; 8 bases fit TRBD2. This TCR was sampled from a woman aged 18-29 years in good health. Sequencing used blood. The CDR3 here is CASSLTAGLGFSDTQYF. The CDR3 DNA is TGCGCCAGCAGCTTGACAGCGGGACTAGGGTTTTCAGATACGCAGTATTTT.